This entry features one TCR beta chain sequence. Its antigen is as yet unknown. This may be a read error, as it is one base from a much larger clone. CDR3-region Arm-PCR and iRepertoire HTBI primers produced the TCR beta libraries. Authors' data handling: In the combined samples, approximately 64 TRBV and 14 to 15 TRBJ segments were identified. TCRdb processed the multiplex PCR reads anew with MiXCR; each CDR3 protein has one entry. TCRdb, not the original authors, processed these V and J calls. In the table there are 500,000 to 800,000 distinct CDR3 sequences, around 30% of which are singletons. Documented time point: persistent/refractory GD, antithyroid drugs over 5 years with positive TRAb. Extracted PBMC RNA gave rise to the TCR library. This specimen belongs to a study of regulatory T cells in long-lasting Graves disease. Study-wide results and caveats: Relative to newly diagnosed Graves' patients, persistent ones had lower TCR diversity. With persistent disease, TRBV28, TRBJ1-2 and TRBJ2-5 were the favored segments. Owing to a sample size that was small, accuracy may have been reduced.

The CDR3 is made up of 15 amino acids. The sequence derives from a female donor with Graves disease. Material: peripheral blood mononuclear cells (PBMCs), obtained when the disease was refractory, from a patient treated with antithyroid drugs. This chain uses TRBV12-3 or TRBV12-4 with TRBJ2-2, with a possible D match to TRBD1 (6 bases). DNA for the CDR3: TGTGCCAGCAGTTTAGACAGGGTGAACGCCGGGGAGCTGTTTTTT. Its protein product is CASSLDRVNAGELFF.